This T cell receptor beta chain is from a study of cytomegalovirus exposure and HLA in healthy donors. Study background: The roughly 100 million unique TCR beta sequences, from about 170 million T cells, were found by an earlier analysis. Study-wide findings and caveats: Several top significant clusters appeared, in a later analysis, to be linked to common viral pathogens. Cytomegalovirus association was listed for about 170 TCR beta chains. Associated with HLA alleles at 0.05 false discovery rate in a later analysis were some 18,000 TCR beta sequences.

This CDR3 region has 14 residues. V lost 6 bases and J lost 6; bases outside the gene matches: 9. CDR1 and CDR2 from the germline V gene are MNHEY and SVGAGI. About this clone itself: The antigen is undetermined.

Researchers ran the PCR with 60 Vbeta and 13 Jbeta primers. Sequencing used immunoSEQ multiplex PCR; TCRdb keeps in-frame clones, though not all of them. This table has over 150,000 clones, roughly four fifths appearing once. The chain carries TRBV6-5 and TRBJ1-1; TRBD1 agrees at 8 bases. This TCR was recovered from a male donor in good health and CMV-seronegative. Sequences were obtained from PBMCs. CDR3 sequence (DNA): TGTGCCAGCAGAATTCGGACAGGGTCGCCTGAAGCTTTCTTT. It translates to CASRIRTGSPEAFF.